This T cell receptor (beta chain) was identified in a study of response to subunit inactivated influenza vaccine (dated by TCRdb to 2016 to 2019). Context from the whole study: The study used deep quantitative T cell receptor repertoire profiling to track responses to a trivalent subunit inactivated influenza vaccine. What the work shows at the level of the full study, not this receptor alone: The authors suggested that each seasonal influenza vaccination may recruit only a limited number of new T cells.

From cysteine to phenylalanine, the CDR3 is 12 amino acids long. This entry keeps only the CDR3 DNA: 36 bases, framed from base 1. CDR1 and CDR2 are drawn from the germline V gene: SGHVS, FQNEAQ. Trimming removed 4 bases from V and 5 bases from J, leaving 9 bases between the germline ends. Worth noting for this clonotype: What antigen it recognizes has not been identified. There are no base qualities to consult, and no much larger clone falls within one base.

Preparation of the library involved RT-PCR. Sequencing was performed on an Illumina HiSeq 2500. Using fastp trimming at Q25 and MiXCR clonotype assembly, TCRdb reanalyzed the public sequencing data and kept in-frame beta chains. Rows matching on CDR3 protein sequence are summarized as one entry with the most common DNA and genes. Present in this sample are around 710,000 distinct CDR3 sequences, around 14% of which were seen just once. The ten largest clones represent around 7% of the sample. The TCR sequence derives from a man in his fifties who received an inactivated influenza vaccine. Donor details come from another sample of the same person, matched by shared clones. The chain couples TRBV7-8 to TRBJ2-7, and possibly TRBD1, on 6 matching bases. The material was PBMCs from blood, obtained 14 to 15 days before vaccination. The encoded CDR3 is CASSSNRDEQYF. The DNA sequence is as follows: TGTGCCAGCAGCTCAAACAGGGACGAGCAGTACTTC. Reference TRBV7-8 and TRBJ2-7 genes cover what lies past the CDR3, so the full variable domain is GAGVSQSPRYKVAKRGQDVALRCDPISGHVSLFWYQQALGQGPEFLTYFQNEAQLDKSGLPSDRFFAERPEGSVSTLKIQRTQQEDSAVYLCASSSNRDEQYFGPGTRLTVT.